The entry that follows covers one T cell receptor (beta chain) sequence. Its specificity is not known. The source of the sample is a study of cytomegalovirus exposure and HLA in healthy donors. Background on the study: Unique TCRs numbering approximately 80 million, obtained from HLA-typed donors, made up an early data release. Findings and caveats of the study: In a later analysis, TCR beta V- and J-gene trimming showed a link to a missense DCLRE1C variant. Earlier results showed most TCR beta V segments being productive about 87% or about 30% of the time.

The PCR ran on 60 Vbeta and 13 Jbeta primers. Original data processing: Among the unique TCR beta chains that a later analysis counted, roughly 80 million in all, 10 million to 14 million were shared. TCRdb keeps only in-frame clones here, not all; method: immunoSEQ multiplex PCR. The V and J calls and clone size are taken from that table; D and trimming were inferred from the DNA. The repertoire includes about 130,000 clones, about 82% of them detected once, and about 1.8% sits in the top ten. What was sequenced was PBMCs. The receptor's source is a man over 45 in good health and CMV-seronegative.

Here the CDR3 reads CAREAGRTYNEQFF. CDR3 DNA: TGTGCCAGGGAAGCGGGGCGGACCTACAATGAGCAGTTCTTC. V gene TRBV19 combines with J gene TRBJ2-1, with TRBD2 identical over 7 bases. The CDR3 spans 14 residues. V lost 9 bases, J lost 2 bases, and 7 bases stayed unmatched. From germline, CDR1 is LNHDA and CDR2 SQIVND (reference sequence).